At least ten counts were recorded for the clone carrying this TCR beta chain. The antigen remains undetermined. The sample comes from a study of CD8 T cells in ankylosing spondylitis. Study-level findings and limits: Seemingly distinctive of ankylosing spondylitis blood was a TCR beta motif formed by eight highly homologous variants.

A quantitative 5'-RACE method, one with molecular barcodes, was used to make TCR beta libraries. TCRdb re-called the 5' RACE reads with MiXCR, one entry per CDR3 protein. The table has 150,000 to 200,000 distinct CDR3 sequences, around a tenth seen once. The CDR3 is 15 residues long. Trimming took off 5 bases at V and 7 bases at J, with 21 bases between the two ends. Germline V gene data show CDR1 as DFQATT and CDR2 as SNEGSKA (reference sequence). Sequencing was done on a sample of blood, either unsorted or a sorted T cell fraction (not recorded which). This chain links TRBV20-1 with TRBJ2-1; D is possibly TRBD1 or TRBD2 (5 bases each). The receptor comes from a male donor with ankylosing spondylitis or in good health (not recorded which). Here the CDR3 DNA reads TGCAGTGCTGGGGACCCAACCCCCCTCGGAAATGAGCAGTTCTTC. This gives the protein CSAGDPTPLGNEQFF.